This TCR beta chain was profiled in a study of T cell responses to AZD1222 COVID-19 vaccine. The repertoire was sequenced with immunoSEQ multiplex PCR; TCRdb's copy has only in-frame clones and lacks some. The data hold over 120,000 clones, with almost 95% observed a single time. The study's findings and limits: Close to half of all spike-specific TCRs reportedly target regions of the variants that are unmutated.

Concerning this clone itself: Its antigen is not identified.

CDR1 is MNHEY and CDR2 is SVGEGT in the germline V gene. V lost 3 bases and J lost 0, with 15 bases in between. The CDR3 is 17 residues long. The sample was peripheral blood, taken 28 days after the second AZD1222 dose. The sequence was collected from an adult who received the AZD1222 COVID-19 vaccine. The chain combines TRBV6-2 or TRBV6-3 with TRBJ2-1, with D possibly TRBD1 on 7 matching bases. As DNA, the CDR3 is TGTGCCAGCAGTTATAGGAGGGGGCGGGTCTCCTACAATGAGCAGTTCTTC. Encoded protein: CASSYRRGRVSYNEQFF.